The sequence of this T cell receptor beta chain was determined in a study of blood T cell repertoires in COVID-19. Study at large: COVID-19 samples from acute and convalescent phases originated in the United States, Italy and Spain. The analysed material was cDNA or gDNA that came from T cells, B-cell-depleted T cells, or PBMCs.

As handled by the study authors: From reference gene primer amplification, estimates of nucleated cell counts were derived. The table came from immunoSEQ multiplex PCR; TCRdb's copy has only in-frame clones and leaves some out. V and J calls and clone size are those listed in that table; D and trimming were worked out from the DNA. This table holds around 300,000 clones, roughly 90% found once. CDR1 and CDR2 from the germline V gene are GTSNPN and SVGIG (reference sequence). This CDR3 has 14 amino acids. With 5 bases removed from V and 7 bases from J, the gap between germline ends came to 17 bases. The receptor was isolated from a woman aged 25 to 45 with COVID-19, enrolled during active disease. The specimen was peripheral blood. The chain is built from TRBV30 and TRBJ1-4; weak D call: TRBD1 (6 bases). The CDR3 DNA is TGTGCCTGGCAGCACCTTACAGGGAGTGAAAAACTGTTTTTT. It encodes CAWQHLTGSEKLFF.